The TCR beta chain described here comes from a study of regulatory T cells in long-lasting Graves disease. Germline CDR1 and CDR2: DFQATT and SNEGSKA (reference sequence). Trimming took 6 bases from V and 8 from J; bases not matched to a gene: 10. The CDR3 is made up of 14 amino acids. To make TCR beta libraries, researchers used iRepertoire HTBI primers and Arm-PCR of CDR3 regions. Via MiXCR, TCRdb re-called the multiplex PCR reads, giving one row per CDR3 protein. Among 250,000 to 300,000 distinct CDR3 sequences, 15% to 20% were seen once, and the ten largest hold around 15%. There are many counts of this clonotype. Time point indicated: newly diagnosed GD, antithyroid drugs for less than 3 months. There was RNA extracted from PBMCs, and the TCR library was made from it. Enrollment of patients was through an endocrinology department in Xi'an, China. These data were also filed under a second study, of T cells in Graves' hyperthyroidism and ophthalmopathy. From that second work: No ophthalmopathy progression within 18 months constituted stable Graves' hyperthyroidism. Investigators excluded patients with uncontrolled infection, other autoimmune disease, pregnancy or lactation. HTBI primers were used for first-round RT-PCR of the TCR CDR3.

J is TRBJ1-6 and V is TRBV20-1, with 7 nucleotides matching TRBD1. This TCR was recovered from a woman aged 25-40 years with Graves disease. Sequencing was performed on peripheral blood mononuclear cells (PBMCs), taken at new diagnosis, from a patient treated with antithyroid drugs. The CDR3 DNA sequence: TGCAGTGCGCGTAGACAGGGCTCGGATTCACCCCTCCACTTT. Translation: CSARRQGSDSPLHF.